The entry that follows covers one TCR beta chain sequence. V lost 3 bases and J lost 8; bases outside the gene matches: 9. This CDR3 region has 14 residues. Germline CDR1 reads SGHTA; CDR2 reads FQGNSA. The sample originates from a study of blood T cell repertoires in COVID-19. In the original workflow: The assay estimated nucleated cells by amplifying reference gene primers. TCRdb's copy holds only in-frame clones and misses some; the assay was immunoSEQ multiplex PCR. V, J and clone size derive from that table, while D and trimming were established from the DNA sequence. The repertoire holds tens of thousands of clones, about three quarters seen once, with about a fifth in the top ten.

This chain connects TRBV7-2 to TRBJ1-2; 7 nucleotides match TRBD1. The sample consisted of peripheral blood. This clonotype was obtained from a man aged 30 to 39 with COVID-19, enrolled during active disease. The CDR3 sequence: CASSFETGPRGYTF. The CDR3 nucleotides read TGTGCCAGCAGCTTTGAGACAGGGCCAAGGGGCTACACCTTC.